These 15 T cell receptor beta chains share one sample of origin, sequenced in a study of T cell responses to AZD1222 COVID-19 vaccine. Produced via immunoSEQ multiplex PCR; TCRdb's table is partial and in-frame only. The repertoire holds about 100,000 clones, with approximately 90% as singletons. The sequences come from peripheral blood, collected 28 days after the second AZD1222 dose. The receptors come from an adult who received the AZD1222 COVID-19 vaccine.

The rearrangement joins TRBV24-1 to TRBJ1-5; D not resolved. V lost 2 bases and J 3 bases, leaving 10 bases between the germline ends. The CDR3 contains 15 residues. The germline CDR1 and CDR2 sequences are KGHDR and SFDVKD. CDR3 bases: TGTGCCACCAGTGATTCGCGGACGGCCAATCAGCCCCAGCATTTT. This sequence encodes CATSDSRTANQPQHF.

The V and J genes are TRBV10-3 and TRBJ2-5; the match to TRBD1 covers 7 bases. Trimming took 6 bases from V and 3 from J; bases not matched to a gene: 4. Germline V lookup: CDR1 ENHRY, CDR2 SYGVKD. CDR3 length: 13 amino acids. CDR3 amino acids: CAIRNTGEETQYF. In DNA, the CDR3 is TGTGCCATCAGAAACACAGGGGAAGAGACCCAGTACTTC.

This chain uses TRBV28 with TRBJ2-3; TRBD1 matches 7 bases. Germline CDR1 MDHEN, CDR2 SYDVKM. This CDR3 spans 14 amino acids. Unmatched junction bases numbered 5, after V lost 4 bases and J lost 4 bases. DNA for the CDR3: TGTGCCAGCAGTTCGACAGGGATCGCAGATACGCAGTATTTT. The encoded protein is CASSSTGIADTQYF.

The CDR3 region has the DNA TGTGCCAGCAGTTTAGGAAGCGCCGGGGAGCTGTTTTTT. Translation gives CASSLGSAGELFF. This chain joins TRBV28 and TRBJ2-2; D remains ambiguous. Trimming removed 2 bases at V and 6 bases at J, with 7 bases between. The CDR3 sequence is 13 residues long. Germline lookup yields CDR1 MDHEN and CDR2 SYDVKM.

This clone was detected only once. The J gene is TRBJ2-2, the V gene TRBV19; D gene unclear. This CDR3 comprises 14 residues. Trimming stripped 7 bases from V and 2 bases from J, with 11 bases between. The germline V gene has CDR1 LNHDA and CDR2 SQIVND (reference sequence). The CDR3 sequence: CASTAGVNTGELFF. In DNA form, the CDR3 reads TGTGCCAGTACGGCAGGAGTCAACACCGGGGAGCTGTTTTTT.

The chain carries TRBV11-2 and TRBJ1-4; unclear D gene. Trimming removed 4 bases from V and 4 bases from J, with 7 bases in between. Germline lookup yields CDR1 SGHAT and CDR2 FQNNGV. The CDR3 is 13 amino acids. For the CDR3, the DNA is TGTGCCAGCAGCTCTACAAATAATGAAAAACTGTTTTTT. Its protein product is CASSSTNNEKLFF.

This clone turned up a few times. V is TRBV5-1 and J is TRBJ1-4, with a weak D call TRBD1 (5 bases). This CDR3 has 16 amino acids. Between the trimmed V and J ends, which lost 4 bases and 8 bases, there was a span of 21 bases. Germline assignment: CDR1 SGHRS and CDR2 YFSETQ. The CDR3 DNA follows: TGCGCCAGCAGCCCCGACGGGGGTAGGGCTGGGGAAAAACTGTTTTTT. Protein sequence: CASSPDGGRAGEKLFF.

The chain employs TRBV9 and TRBJ2-2; D gene unclear. This CDR3 region has 13 residues. V was shortened by 4 bases and J by 5 bases, with 9 bases between the two germline ends. Per germline, CDR1 SGDLS and CDR2 YYNGEE. CDR3: CASSQDMTGELFF. In nucleotides, the CDR3 is TGTGCCAGCAGCCAAGACATGACCGGGGAGCTGTTTTTT. Looking up the rest from reference TRBV9 and TRBJ2-2 gives the full variable domain: DSGVTQTPKHLITATGQRVTLRCSPRSGDLSVYWYQQSLDQGLQFLIQYYNGEERAKGNILERFSAQQFPDLHSELNLSSLELGDSALYFCASSQDMTGELFFGEGSRLTVL.

The rearrangement uses TRBV6-5 and TRBJ1-1, with a possible D match to TRBD1 (5 bases). Trimming stripped 0 bases from V and 11 bases from J, with 16 bases between. This CDR3 is 14 amino acids long. Germline V lookup: CDR1 MNHEY, CDR2 SVGAGI. CDR3 protein: CASSYSGLGGTAFF. In DNA form, the CDR3 reads TGTGCCAGCAGTTACTCGGGCCTCGGGGGTACGGCTTTCTTT.

V and J are TRBV28 and TRBJ1-2; a weak D match, TRBD1 (5 bases). Trimming took 6 bases from V and 4 from J, leaving 9 bases between them. The length of the CDR3 is 12 residues. The germline gives CDR1 MDHEN, CDR2 SYDVKM. This CDR3 is CASSPGLYGYTF. The CDR3 DNA is TGTGCCAGCAGCCCGGGACTCTATGGCTACACCTTC.

This sequence joins TRBV12-3 or TRBV12-4 and TRBJ1-3; D gene unclear. There are 13 residues in the CDR3. V was clipped by 5 bases and J by 7 bases, with 12 bases between them. For the CDR3, the DNA is TGTGCCAGCAGTATCAACCGGTGGAACACCATATATTTT. This translates into CASSINRWNTIYF.

The CDR3: CASSWGGMGTEAFF. Here the CDR3 DNA reads TGTGCCAGCAGCTGGGGAGGCATGGGCACTGAAGCTTTCTTT. The V gene is TRBV28, the J gene TRBJ1-1; no clear D. The CDR3 runs 14 residues. The V gene's germline CDR1 is MDHEN and CDR2 SYDVKM. Trimming took off 6 bases at V and 4 bases at J, with 15 bases between the two ends.

The rearrangement uses TRBV28 and TRBJ1-2; TRBD1 matches 8 bases. Germline V gene sequence: CDR1 MDHEN, CDR2 SYDVKM. This CDR3 spans 13 amino acids. Losses at the gene ends were 5 bases for V and 7 bases for J; bases not matched to a gene: 6. The CDR3: CASSPGGGSGYTF. CDR3 DNA: TGTGCCAGCAGTCCAGGGGGCGGAAGTGGCTACACCTTC.

The chain recombines TRBV2 with TRBJ2-3, with TRBD2 matching over 8 bases. The trim removed 6 bases at V and 2 bases at J, leaving 10 bases unmatched. The CDR3 length is 16 residues. In germline, CDR1 is SNHLY, CDR2 FYNNEI. The CDR3 region has the DNA TGTGCCAGCAGAACCAAACTAGCGGAGTTCACAGATACGCAGTATTTT. Translating gives CASRTKLAEFTDTQYF. The full variable domain, its missing parts supplied by reference TRBV2 and TRBJ2-3, is EPEVTQTPSHQVTQMGQEVILRCVPISNHLYFYWYRQILGQKVEFLVSFYNNEISEKSEIFDDQFSVERPDGSNFTLKIRSTKLEDSAMYFCASRTKLAEFTDTQYFGPGTRLTVL.

The CDR3 DNA follows: TGTGCCAGTAGTATCGAGGGCGCACCCGGCTACACCTTC. Translation: CASSIEGAPGYTF. The J gene is TRBJ1-2, the V gene TRBV19; D not certain. Trimming removed 3 bases from V and 8 bases from J, with 13 bases in between. The CDR3 runs to 13 residues. Germline V lookup: CDR1 LNHDA, CDR2 SQIVND (reference sequence). Drawing the rest from reference TRBV19 and TRBJ1-2, the complete variable domain is DGGITQSPKYLFRKEGQNVTLSCEQNLNHDAMYWYRQDPGQGLRLIYYSQIVNDFQKGDIAEGYSVSREKKESFPLTVTSAQKNPTAFYLCASSIEGAPGYTFGSGTRLTVV.